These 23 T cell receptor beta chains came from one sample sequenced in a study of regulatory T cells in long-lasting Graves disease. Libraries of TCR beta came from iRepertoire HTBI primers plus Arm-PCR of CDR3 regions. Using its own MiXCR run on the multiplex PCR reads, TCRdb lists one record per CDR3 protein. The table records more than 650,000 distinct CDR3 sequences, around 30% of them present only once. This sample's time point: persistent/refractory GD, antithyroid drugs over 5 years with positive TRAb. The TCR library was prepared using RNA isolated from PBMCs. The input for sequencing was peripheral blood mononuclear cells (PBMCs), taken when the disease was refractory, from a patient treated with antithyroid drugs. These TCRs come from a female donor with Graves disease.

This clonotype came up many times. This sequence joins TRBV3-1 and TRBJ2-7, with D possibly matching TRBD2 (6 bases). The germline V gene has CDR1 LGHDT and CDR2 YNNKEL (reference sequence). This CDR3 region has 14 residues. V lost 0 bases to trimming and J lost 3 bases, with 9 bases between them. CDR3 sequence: CASSQDLASYEQYF. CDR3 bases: TGTGCCAGCAGCCAAGACCTAGCGAGCTACGAGCAGTACTTC.

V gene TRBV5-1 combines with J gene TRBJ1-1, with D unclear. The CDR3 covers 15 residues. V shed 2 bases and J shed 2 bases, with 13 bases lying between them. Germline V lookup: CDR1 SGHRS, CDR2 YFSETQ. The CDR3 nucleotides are TGCGCCAGCAGCTTTCGTTCAGGCGTCAACACTGAAGCTTTCTTT. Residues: CASSFRSGVNTEAFF.

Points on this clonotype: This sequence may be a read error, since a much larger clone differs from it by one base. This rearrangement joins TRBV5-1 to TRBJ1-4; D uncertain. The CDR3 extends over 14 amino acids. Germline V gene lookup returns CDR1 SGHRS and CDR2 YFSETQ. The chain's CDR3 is CASSLGSTNEELFF. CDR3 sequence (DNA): TGCGCCAGCAGCTTGGGATCAACTAATGAAGAACTGTTTTTT.

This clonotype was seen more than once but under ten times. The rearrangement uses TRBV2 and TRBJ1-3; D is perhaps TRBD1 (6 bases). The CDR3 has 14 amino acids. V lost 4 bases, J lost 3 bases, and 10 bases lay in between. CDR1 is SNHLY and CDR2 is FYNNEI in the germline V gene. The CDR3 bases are TGTGCCAGCAGTGCGGGGACACTTGGAAACACCATATATTTT. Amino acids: CASSAGTLGNTIYF. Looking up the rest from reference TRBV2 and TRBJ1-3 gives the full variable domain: EPEVTQTPSHQVTQMGQEVILRCVPISNHLYFYWYRQILGQKVEFLVSFYNNEISEKSEIFDDQFSVERPDGSNFTLKIRSTKLEDSAMYFCASSAGTLGNTIYFGEGSWLTVV.

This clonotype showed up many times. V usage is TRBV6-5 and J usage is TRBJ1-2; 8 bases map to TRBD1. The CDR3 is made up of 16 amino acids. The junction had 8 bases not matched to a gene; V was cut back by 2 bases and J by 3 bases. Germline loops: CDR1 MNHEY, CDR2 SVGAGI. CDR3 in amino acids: CASSYLRAGGYYGYTF. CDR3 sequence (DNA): TGTGCCAGCAGTTACCTCCGGGCAGGGGGCTACTATGGCTACACCTTC.

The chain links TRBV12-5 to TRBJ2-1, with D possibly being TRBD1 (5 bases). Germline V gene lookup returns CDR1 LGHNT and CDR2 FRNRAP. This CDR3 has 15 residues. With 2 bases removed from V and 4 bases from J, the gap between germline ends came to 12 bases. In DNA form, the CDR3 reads TGTGCTAGTGGTTTGCAGGCAGGGCGGTACAATGAGCAGTTCTTC. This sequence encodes CASGLQAGRYNEQFF.

CDR3 in DNA: TGTGCCAGCAGCCAGGGGGGGCAGGTCTCCTACGAGCAGTACTTC. Translated, it gives CASSQGGQVSYEQYF. The chain joins TRBV7-2 to TRBJ2-7, with D perhaps matching TRBD1 or TRBD2 (7 bases each). Looked up from germline, CDR1 is SGHTA and CDR2 is FQGNSA. V was trimmed by 5 bases and J by 0 bases, leaving 14 bases between them. This CDR3 is 15 amino acids long. Full variable domain (missing parts from reference TRBV7-2 and TRBJ2-7): GAGVSQSPSNKVTEKGKDVELRCDPISGHTALYWYRQSLGQGLEFLIYFQGNSAPDKSGLPSDRFSAERTGGSVSTLTIQRTQQEDSAVYLCASSQGGQVSYEQYFGPGTRLTVT.

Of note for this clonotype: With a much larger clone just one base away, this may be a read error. The DNA of the CDR3 is TGTGCCAGCGCGGTGGGCAACAATCAGCCCCAGCATTTT. As protein: CASAVGNNQPQHF. This chain connects TRBV12-3 or TRBV12-4 to TRBJ1-5; D call uncertain. V lost 8 bases and J 3 bases, leaving 11 bases between the germline ends. The CDR3 runs 13 residues.

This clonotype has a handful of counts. The CDR3 coding sequence is TGTGCCAGCAGCTTAGAGCTGTGGGAGACCCAGTACTTC. It encodes CASSLELWETQYF. The chain combines TRBV7-2 with TRBJ2-5, with D unresolved. V lost 1 base to trimming and J lost 5 bases, with 8 bases between them. This CDR3 comprises 13 residues. Germline V CDR1 and CDR2: SGHTA, FQGNSA.

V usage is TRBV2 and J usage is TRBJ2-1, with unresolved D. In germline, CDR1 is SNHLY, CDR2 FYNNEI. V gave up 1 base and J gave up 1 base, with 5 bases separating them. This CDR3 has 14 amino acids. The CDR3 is CASSEVLSYNEQFF. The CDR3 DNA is TGTGCCAGCAGTGAAGTCTTGTCCTACAATGAGCAGTTCTTC. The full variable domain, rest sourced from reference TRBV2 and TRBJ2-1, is EPEVTQTPSHQVTQMGQEVILRCVPISNHLYFYWYRQILGQKVEFLVSFYNNEISEKSEIFDDQFSVERPDGSNFTLKIRSTKLEDSAMYFCASSEVLSYNEQFFGPGTRLTVL.

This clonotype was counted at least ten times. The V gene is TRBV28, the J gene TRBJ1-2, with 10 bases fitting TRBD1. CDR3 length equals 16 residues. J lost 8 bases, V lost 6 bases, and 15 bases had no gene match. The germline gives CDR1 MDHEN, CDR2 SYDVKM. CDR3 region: CASRPPTGTGVSGYTF. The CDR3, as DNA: TGTGCCAGCAGACCTCCGACCGGGACAGGGGTTTCGGGCTACACCTTC.

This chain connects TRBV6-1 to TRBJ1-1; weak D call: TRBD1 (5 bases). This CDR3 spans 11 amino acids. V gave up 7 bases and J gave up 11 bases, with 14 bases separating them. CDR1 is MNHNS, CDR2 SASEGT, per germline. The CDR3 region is CASTGAFTAFF. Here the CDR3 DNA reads TGTGCCAGCACTGGGGCTTTTACGGCTTTCTTT.

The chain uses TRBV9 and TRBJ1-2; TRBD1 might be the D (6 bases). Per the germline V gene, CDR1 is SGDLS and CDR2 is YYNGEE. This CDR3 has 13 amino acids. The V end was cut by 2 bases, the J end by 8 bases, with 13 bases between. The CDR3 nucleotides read TGTGCCAGCAGCGTCACAGGGACGTCCGGCTACACCTTC. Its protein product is CASSVTGTSGYTF.

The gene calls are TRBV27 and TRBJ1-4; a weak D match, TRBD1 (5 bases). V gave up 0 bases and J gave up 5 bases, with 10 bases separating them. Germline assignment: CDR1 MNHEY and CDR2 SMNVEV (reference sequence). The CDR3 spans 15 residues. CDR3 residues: CASSLSWGKNEKLFF. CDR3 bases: TGTGCCAGCAGTTTATCGTGGGGGAAGAATGAAAAACTGTTTTTT.

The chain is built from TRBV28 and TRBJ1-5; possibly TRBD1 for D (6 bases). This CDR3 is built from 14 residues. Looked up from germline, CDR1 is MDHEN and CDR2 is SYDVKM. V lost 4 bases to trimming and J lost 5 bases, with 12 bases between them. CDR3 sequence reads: CASSSPGVDQPQHF. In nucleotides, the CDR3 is TGTGCCAGCAGTTCTCCAGGGGTAGATCAGCCCCAGCATTTT.

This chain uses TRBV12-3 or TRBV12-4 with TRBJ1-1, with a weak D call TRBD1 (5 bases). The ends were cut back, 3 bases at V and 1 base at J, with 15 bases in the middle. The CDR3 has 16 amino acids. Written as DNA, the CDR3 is TGTGCCAGCAGTTTCGCCAGGGACGGCCGGAACACTGAAGCTTTCTTT. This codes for CASSFARDGRNTEAFF.

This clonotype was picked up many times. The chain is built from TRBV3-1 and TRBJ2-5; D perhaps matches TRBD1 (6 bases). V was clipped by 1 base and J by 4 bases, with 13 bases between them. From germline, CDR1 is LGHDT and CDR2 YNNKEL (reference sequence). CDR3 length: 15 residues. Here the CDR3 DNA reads TGTGCCAGCAGCCAAGTACCACAGGGTATAGAGACCCAGTACTTC. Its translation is CASSQVPQGIETQYF.

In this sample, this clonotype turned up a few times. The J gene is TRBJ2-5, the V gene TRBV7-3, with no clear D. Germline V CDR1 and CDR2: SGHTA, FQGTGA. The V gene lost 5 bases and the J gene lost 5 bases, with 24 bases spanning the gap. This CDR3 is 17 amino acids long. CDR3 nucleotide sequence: TGTGCCAGCAGCCCCAGTATAAGTATGTTACCCCTGGAGACCCAGTACTTC. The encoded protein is CASSPSISMLPLETQYF.

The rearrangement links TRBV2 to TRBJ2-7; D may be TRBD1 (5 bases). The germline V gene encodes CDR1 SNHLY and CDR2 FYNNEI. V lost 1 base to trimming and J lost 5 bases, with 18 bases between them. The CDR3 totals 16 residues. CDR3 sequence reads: CASSEGWGRFLDEQYF. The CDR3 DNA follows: TGTGCCAGCAGTGAAGGCTGGGGCAGGTTCCTAGACGAGCAGTACTTC.

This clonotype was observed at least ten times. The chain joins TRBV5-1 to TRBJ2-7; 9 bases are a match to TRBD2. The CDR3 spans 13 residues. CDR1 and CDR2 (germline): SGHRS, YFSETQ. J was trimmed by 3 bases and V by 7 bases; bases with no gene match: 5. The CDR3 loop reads CASGASGIYEQYF. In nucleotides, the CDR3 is TGCGCCAGCGGTGCTAGCGGGATCTACGAGCAGTACTTC.

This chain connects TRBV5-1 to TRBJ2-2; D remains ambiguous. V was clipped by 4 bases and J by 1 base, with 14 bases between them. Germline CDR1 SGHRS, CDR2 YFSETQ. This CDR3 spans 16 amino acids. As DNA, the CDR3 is TGCGCCAGCAGCCGGATACGGGCAGGGAACACCGGGGAGCTGTTTTTT. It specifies CASSRIRAGNTGELFF.

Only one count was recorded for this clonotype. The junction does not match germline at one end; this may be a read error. CDR3 coding DNA: TGTGCCAGCAGTCTATCGAGACTACAAGAGGCCCAGTACTTC. This codes for CASSLSRLQEAQYF. The gene calls are TRBV12-3 or TRBV12-4 and TRBJ2-5, with D tentatively TRBD2 (5 bases). This CDR3 region has 14 residues.

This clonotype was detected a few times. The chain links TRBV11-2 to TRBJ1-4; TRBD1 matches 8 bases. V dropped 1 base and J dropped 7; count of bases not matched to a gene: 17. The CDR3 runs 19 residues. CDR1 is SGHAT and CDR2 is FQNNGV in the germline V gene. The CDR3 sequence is CASSLVSMGYRGSGEKLFF. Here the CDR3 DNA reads TGTGCCAGCAGCTTAGTTAGTATGGGGTACAGGGGGTCCGGTGAAAAACTGTTTTTT.